This TCR beta chain was documented in a study of T cells in Graves' hyperthyroidism and ophthalmopathy. The J segment lost 10 bases and the V segment lost 1 base, leaving 7 bases of the junction unmatched. This CDR3 has 15 residues. From germline, CDR1 is SGHTA and CDR2 FQGNSA. The source material, RNA transcripts, was used to amplify TCR beta CDR3 regions. Primed by the HTBI set, a first-round RT-PCR was run on the TCR CDR3. TCRdb re-called the multiplex PCR reads with MiXCR, one entry per CDR3 protein. The data hold about 360,000 distinct CDR3 sequences, with about 13% observed a single time. This clonotype originated in a woman between 18 and 30 years old with Graves' hyperthyroidism. This chain uses TRBV7-2 with TRBJ1-6; 7 bases align to TRBD1. The sample taken for sequencing was blood. The CDR3 loop is CASSLEPRGRSPLHF. CDR3 nucleotide sequence: TGTGCCAGCAGCTTAGAGCCGAGGGGGCGATCACCCCTCCACTTT.